This T cell receptor beta chain was captured by sequencing in a study of Ad26.COV2.S vaccination and SARS-CoV-2 variants. The method was immunoSEQ multiplex PCR; TCRdb's version includes in-frame clones alone and lacks a portion of them. The repertoire holds roughly 500,000 clones, around 88% seen once, with 9.5% to 15% in the top ten. Treatment in this sample: around 19 received Ad26.COV2.S at low or high dose, single or two shots; a few received placebo; per-sample allocation not given. Sampling was done on day 63 after the first vaccine or placebo injection. Germline assignment: CDR1 SGHVS and CDR2 FQNEAQ. This CDR3 is 14 amino acids long. Trimming took 3 bases from V and 9 from J; bases not matched to a gene: 11.

V usage is TRBV7-8 and J usage is TRBJ2-7; 7 bases agree with TRBD1. The material was peripheral blood, obtained in a trial of Ad26.COV2.S vaccine versus placebo. This clonotype was obtained from a person between 18 and 65 years old who received the Ad26.COV2.S COVID-19 vaccine or a placebo. In DNA, the CDR3 is TGTGCCAGCAGCTTTCAGGCTCCAGGACAGGTGCAGTACTTC. Translated: CASSFQAPGQVQYF.